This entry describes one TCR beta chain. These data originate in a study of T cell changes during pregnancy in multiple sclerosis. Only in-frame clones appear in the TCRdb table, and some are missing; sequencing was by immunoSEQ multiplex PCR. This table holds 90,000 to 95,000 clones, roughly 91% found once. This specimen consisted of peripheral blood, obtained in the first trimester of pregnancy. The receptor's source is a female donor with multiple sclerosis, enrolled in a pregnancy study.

The CDR3 nucleotides are TGTGCCAGCAGCCAAGGGTTGGCGCTAGCGGGGGCAACGCAGTATTTT. Translating it yields CASSQGLALAGATQYF. This chain uses TRBV14 with TRBJ2-3, with 10 bases matching TRBD2. Germline CDR1 SGHDN, CDR2 FVKESK. CDR3 size: 16 residues. The junction had 10 bases not matched to a gene; V was cut back by 1 base and J by 9 bases.